The T cell receptor (beta chain) described here comes from a study of long-term antiretroviral therapy in people with HIV. Background on the study: Of all samples, the earliest predate the 2015 immediate-ART recommendation by about a decade.

The assay, immunoSEQ v3.0, was run at survey level. Using immunoSEQ multiplex PCR, the repertoire was profiled, and TCRdb retains in-frame clones only, with some absent. This sample has some 29,000 clones, with about 90% found just once. CDR1 and CDR2 (germline): KGHSH, LQKENI. This CDR3 has 16 amino acids. V was trimmed by 4 bases and J by 0 bases, leaving 13 bases between them. The TCR sequence derives from a man aged 45-65 years with HIV. The chain is built from TRBV18 and TRBJ1-3; D not resolved. Sequences were derived from unsorted PBMCs, sampled 3.2 years before starting antiretroviral therapy. The CDR3 loop is CASSQTTDNSGNTIYF. The DNA of the CDR3 is TGTGCCAGCTCACAAACCACCGACAACTCTGGAAACACCATATATTTT.